Below are 10 T cell receptor beta chains sequenced from a single sample in a study of T cell changes during pregnancy in multiple sclerosis. Sequenced by immunoSEQ multiplex PCR; TCRdb stores in-frame clones only, minus some. Here the sample spans more than 85,000 clones, 90% to 95% being singletons. The starting material was peripheral blood, obtained in the third trimester of pregnancy. All receptors come from a female donor in good health, enrolled as a control in a pregnancy study.

In DNA form, the CDR3 reads TGTGCCAGCAGCCCCCCCACAGGGCACGAGCAGTACTTC. Amino acids: CASSPPTGHEQYF. The chain employs TRBV28 and TRBJ2-7, with a possible D match to TRBD1 (6 bases). The CDR3 loop spans 13 amino acids. CDR1 MDHEN and CDR2 SYDVKM come from the germline V gene. The V and J ends lost 6 bases and 5 bases respectively, with 14 bases between them.

The chain recombines TRBV28 with TRBJ1-2; D possibly corresponds to TRBD1 (6 bases). The germline gives CDR1 MDHEN, CDR2 SYDVKM. CDR3 length: 14 residues. V dropped 1 base and J dropped 2 bases, with 8 bases sitting between them. CDR3 sequence reads: CASSLYQGNYGYTF. The DNA for the CDR3 is TGTGCCAGCAGTTTATATCAGGGGAACTATGGCTACACCTTC.

The rearrangement joins TRBV4-1 to TRBJ2-7, with D maybe TRBD1 (6 bases). The germline V gene encodes CDR1 MGHRA and CDR2 YSYEKL. CDR3 size: 13 residues. The V and J ends lost 3 bases and 5 bases respectively, with 11 bases between them. Here the CDR3 reads CASSQGALDEQYF. The CDR3 DNA is TGCGCCAGCAGCCAGGGGGCGTTGGACGAGCAGTACTTC.

Written as DNA, the CDR3 is TGCGCCAGCAGCCGGAGACAGGGGGTAAATCAGCCCCAGCATTTT. It is translated as CASSRRQGVNQPQHF. The V and J genes are TRBV4-1 and TRBJ1-5; 9 nucleotides agree with TRBD1. The CDR3 spans 15 residues. With 4 bases clipped from V and 4 bases from J, the junction kept 5 bases outside the gene matches. Germline-derived CDR1 and CDR2 are MGHRA and YSYEKL.

The table lists this clone with a count of one. The chain carries TRBV9 and TRBJ2-7, with 7 bases that match TRBD2. In germline, CDR1 is SGDLS, CDR2 YYNGEE. The CDR3 spans 14 residues. Germline trimming cut 0 bases from V and 5 bases from J; bases unmatched to any gene: 5. Written as DNA, the CDR3 is TGTGCCAGCAGCGTAGATGTGGGGGGGGACGAGCAGTACTTC. This translates into CASSVDVGGDEQYF.

The chain is built from TRBV7-6 and TRBJ2-3, with a possible D match to TRBD2 (6 bases). Germline-derived CDR1 and CDR2 are SGHVS and FNYEAQ. The ends were cut back, 5 bases at V and 3 bases at J, with 21 bases in the middle. The CDR3 extends over 17 amino acids. DNA of the CDR3: TGTGCCAGCAGCCGCGGCAGATGGAGGGCCGGGACAGATACGCAGTATTTT. It yields the protein CASSRGRWRAGTDTQYF. Full variable domain (remainder filled in from reference TRBV7-6 and TRBJ2-3): GAGVSQSPRYKVTKRGQDVALRCDPISGHVSLYWYRQALGQGPEFLTYFNYEAQQDKSGLPNDRFSAERPEGSISTLTIQRTEQRDSAMYRCASSRGRWRAGTDTQYFGPGTRLTVL.

The V call is TRBV19, the J call TRBJ2-5, with D possibly matching TRBD1 (6 bases). This CDR3 is built from 13 residues. Trimming pared 5 bases from V and 5 bases from J, leaving 12 bases between. The germline V gene encodes CDR1 LNHDA and CDR2 SQIVND (reference sequence). The CDR3 spells CASSVDRSETQYF. The CDR3 DNA sequence: TGTGCCAGTAGTGTTGACAGGTCGGAGACCCAGTACTTC. Complete variable domain (other parts from reference TRBV19 and TRBJ2-5): DGGITQSPKYLFRKEGQNVTLSCEQNLNHDAMYWYRQDPGQGLRLIYYSQIVNDFQKGDIAEGYSVSREKKESFPLTVTSAQKNPTAFYLCASSVDRSETQYFGPGTRLLVL.

The J gene is TRBJ1-2, the V gene TRBV7-6, with 9 bases aligning to TRBD1. The CDR3 extends over 14 amino acids. The ends lost 3 bases at V and 8 bases at J; junction bases unmatched: 7. Germline CDR1 SGHVS, CDR2 FNYEAQ. DNA of the CDR3: TGTGCCAGCAGCTTGGGACAGGGAAAAGGAGGCTACACCTTC. This codes for CASSLGQGKGGYTF.

The V gene is TRBV29-1, the J gene TRBJ1-2; maybe TRBD1 (6 bases). Germline V gives CDR1 SQVTM, CDR2 ANQGSEA. Trimming pared 2 bases from V and 6 bases from J, leaving 10 bases between. The CDR3 extends over 12 amino acids. The CDR3 here is CSVEYRAHGYTF. CDR3 DNA sequence: TGCAGCGTTGAATACAGGGCGCATGGCTACACCTTC. Looking up the rest from reference TRBV29-1 and TRBJ1-2 gives the full variable domain: SAVISQKPSRDICQRGTSLTIQCQVDSQVTMMFWYRQQPGQSLTLIATANQGSEATYESGFVIDKFPISRPNLTFSTLTVSNMSPEDSSIYLCSVEYRAHGYTFGSGTRLTVV.

This rearrangement joins TRBV7-8 to TRBJ1-5; TRBD1 aligns across 9 bases. V gave up 5 bases and J gave up 4 bases; unmatched junction bases: 9. Germline CDR1 SGHVS, CDR2 FQNEAQ. This CDR3 is built from 16 residues. CDR3 loop: CASSTRDRDWNQPQHF. DNA for the CDR3: TGTGCCAGCAGCACCCGGGACAGGGATTGGAATCAGCCCCAGCATTTT. The entire variable domain, with the rest obtained from reference TRBV7-8 and TRBJ1-5, is as follows: GAGVSQSPRYKVAKRGQDVALRCDPISGHVSLFWYQQALGQGPEFLTYFQNEAQLDKSGLPSDRFFAERPEGSVSTLKIQRTQQEDSAVYLCASSTRDRDWNQPQHFGDGTRLSIL.